The following is a T cell receptor (beta chain) sequence with its context. Repertoires were generated with immunoSEQ multiplex PCR, while TCRdb's copy carries only in-frame clones and drops some. Among about 380,000 clones, just under 95% were seen once, and the ten largest hold 0.015% to 0.025%. This entry is derived from a study of shared T cell receptors in the human thymus. The CDR3 has 14 residues. V lost 4 bases, J lost 3 bases, and 2 bases stayed unmatched. CDR1 and CDR2 (germline): SGHDN, FVKESK. This clonotype originated in a human donor. Sequences were obtained from thymocytes. The chain couples TRBV14 to TRBJ2-3, with 9 bases identical to TRBD2. The CDR3 is CASSPGLATDTQYF. In nucleotides, the CDR3 is TGTGCCAGCAGCCCGGGACTAGCTACAGATACGCAGTATTTT.